One and the same sample provided the 30 T cell receptor beta chains below, sequenced in a study of cytomegalovirus exposure and HLA in healthy donors. The PCR contained 60 Vbeta and 13 Jbeta primers. The assay was immunoSEQ multiplex PCR, and TCRdb's table has in-frame clones only and misses some. The table records roughly 150,000 clones, 81% of them present only once. Sequenced material: PBMCs. These receptors were obtained from a man in his fifties or sixties in good health and CMV-seropositive.

The chain employs TRBV7-2 and TRBJ2-5; 12 positions agree with TRBD1. V shed 5 bases, J shed 4 bases, and the junction held 11 bases outside the gene matches. The CDR3 sequence is 17 residues long. Germline V gene lookup returns CDR1 SGHTA and CDR2 FQGNSA. The CDR3 here is CASSPQLGTGGRETQYF. The CDR3, as DNA: TGTGCCAGCAGCCCCCAACTCGGGACAGGGGGCAGAGAGACCCAGTACTTC.

This rearrangement joins TRBV21-1 to TRBJ2-3; no check of the table's D call, TRBD2, against the DNA was made. TRBV21-1 constitutes a pseudogene. This CDR3 spans 17 amino acids. The CDR3 is CASSKGYGRGGTDTQYF. In nucleotides, the CDR3 is TGTGCCAGCAGCAAAGGTTACGGGCGGGGGGGCACAGATACGCAGTATTTT.

This chain uses TRBV6-5 with TRBJ2-7, with 8 nucleotides matching TRBD1. V shed 2 bases, J shed 4 bases, and the junction held 7 bases outside the gene matches. Looked up from germline, CDR1 is MNHEY and CDR2 is SVGAGI. The CDR3 runs to 15 residues. In DNA, the CDR3 is TGTGCCAGCAGTTACCGCGGGCAGGGGGCATACGAGCAGTACTTC. Its translation is CASSYRGQGAYEQYF.

V is TRBV4-2 and J is TRBJ2-1, with 13 positions matching TRBD2. The CDR3 is 17 amino acids. From germline, CDR1 is LGHNA and CDR2 YNFKEQ. V lost 1 base and J lost 4; bases outside the gene matches: 4. The CDR3 DNA sequence: TGTGCCAGCAGCCAAGGGTCGGGACTAGCGGGGTACAATGAGCAGTTCTTC. Its protein product is CASSQGSGLAGYNEQFF.

The chain links TRBV29-1 to TRBJ1-5; possibly TRBD1 for D (6 bases). The CDR3 covers 14 residues. Looked up from germline, CDR1 is SQVTM and CDR2 is ANQGSEA. Trimming shortened V by 6 bases and J by 6 bases, and 18 bases separated the two germline ends. CDR3 protein: CSVSQGLLSQPQHF. The CDR3 nucleotides are TGCAGCGTCTCCCAGGGGTTACTGTCTCAGCCCCAGCATTTT.

V usage is TRBV6-1 and J usage is TRBJ1-5, with TRBD1 matching over 8 bases. J was trimmed by 6 bases and V by 2 bases; bases with no gene match: 3. The V gene's germline CDR1 is MNHNS and CDR2 SASEGT. CDR3 size: 14 residues. Here the CDR3 DNA reads TGTGCCAGCAGTGAACACAGGGGGAGTCAGCCCCAGCATTTT. Its protein is CASSEHRGSQPQHF.

The CDR3 loop reads CASSIASGSEQYF. In DNA form, the CDR3 reads TGTGCCAGTAGTATAGCTTCAGGCTCCGAGCAGTACTTC. The V call is TRBV19, the J call TRBJ2-7, with D unresolved. The CDR3 sequence is 13 residues long. Germline lookup yields CDR1 LNHDA and CDR2 SQIVND (reference sequence). Trimming pared 1 base from V and 6 bases from J, leaving 10 bases between.

The chain carries TRBV27 and TRBJ2-5, with D perhaps TRBD2 (5 bases). The germline CDR1 and CDR2 sequences are MNHEY and SMNVEV (reference sequence). This CDR3 spans 13 amino acids. V was cut by 2 bases and J by 4 bases, with 8 bases left in between. The CDR3: CASSLRRGETQYF. CDR3 bases: TGTGCCAGCAGTTTAAGACGGGGAGAGACCCAGTACTTC.

This clone has only one observation. The gene calls are TRBV27 and TRBJ2-7, with 9 nucleotides matching TRBD2. Germline CDR1 MNHEY, CDR2 SMNVEV (reference sequence). The length of the CDR3 is 13 residues. V shed 5 bases and J 3 bases; nucleotides not matched to a gene: 2. The CDR3 nucleotides are TGTGCCAGCAGTGCGGGGGGGGGCTACGAGCAGTACTTC. It specifies CASSAGGGYEQYF.

Remarks on this clone: In the same sample, other DNA sequences code for this CDR3. The rearrangement joins TRBV7-3 to TRBJ2-1, with 10 bases matching TRBD2. This CDR3 spans 16 amino acids. V trimming: 2 bases; J trimming: 1 base; junction bases outside the gene matches: 2. Germline CDR1 reads SGHTA; CDR2 reads FQGTGA. CDR3 DNA: TGTGCCAGCAGCTTATTAGCGGGAGGTTCCTACAATGAGCAGTTCTTC. Its translation is CASSLLAGGSYNEQFF. The full variable domain, rest sourced from reference TRBV7-3 and TRBJ2-1, is GAGVSQTPSNKVTEKGKYVELRCDPISGHTALYWYRQSLGQGPEFLIYFQGTGAADDSGLPNDRFFAVRPEGSVSTLKIQRTERGDSAVYLCASSLLAGGSYNEQFFGPGTRLTVL.

This chain uses TRBV6-1 with TRBJ2-2; TRBD1 might be the D (6 bases). This CDR3 region has 13 residues. V lost 4 bases and J 6 bases, leaving 9 bases between the germline ends. Germline CDR1 is MNHNS and CDR2 is SASEGT. The CDR3: CASSARGPGELFF. The CDR3 nucleotides read TGTGCCAGCAGTGCCAGGGGACCCGGGGAGCTGTTTTTT.

The J gene is TRBJ2-3, the V gene TRBV2; the D gene is possibly TRBD2 (7 bases). V lost 4 bases to trimming and J lost 5 bases, with 16 bases between them. CDR1 and CDR2 from the germline V gene are SNHLY and FYNNEI. The length of the CDR3 is 15 residues. The CDR3 loop is CASSGPGGGGDTQYF. For the CDR3, the DNA is TGTGCCAGCAGTGGGCCCGGGGGCGGGGGAGATACGCAGTATTTT.

Only one count was recorded for this clone. This chain connects TRBV5-1 to TRBJ2-7, with TRBD2 identical over 8 bases. This CDR3 has 15 amino acids. Germline CDR1 and CDR2: SGHRS and YFSETQ. The V and J ends lost 7 bases and 2 bases, in that order; junction bases with no gene match: 11. CDR3 in amino acids: CASSGSGGPTYEQYF. CDR3 nucleotides: TGCGCCAGCTCTGGTTCGGGGGGGCCTACCTACGAGCAGTACTTC.

The chain has TRBV27 and TRBJ1-5; D possibly corresponds to TRBD1 (5 bases). Trimming took 10 bases from V and 6 from J, leaving 19 bases between them. The CDR3 consists of 14 residues. Germline CDR1 MNHEY, CDR2 SMNVEV (reference sequence). CDR3 DNA sequence: TGTGCCACCACCGCTTCTGGGGCGAGTCAGCCCCAGCATTTT. It translates to CATTASGASQPQHF.

The chain has TRBV29-1 and TRBJ2-7; 14 bases fit TRBD2. CDR3 length: 17 residues. Trimming at V came to 0 bases and at J to 11 bases, leaving 15 bases not matched to a gene. Germline CDR1 reads SQVTM; CDR2 reads ANQGSEA. DNA of the CDR3: TGCAGCGTTGAAGACAAGCCCACGACTAGCGGGAGGGCCGTGGAGTACTTC. As protein: CSVEDKPTTSGRAVEYF.

The chain joins TRBV6-5 to TRBJ2-1, with 11 bases fitting TRBD2. V shed 7 bases, J shed 4 bases, and the junction held 3 bases outside the gene matches. CDR1 MNHEY and CDR2 SVGAGI come from the germline V gene. This CDR3 has 14 residues. CDR3 loop: CASTLAGGYNEQFF. For the CDR3, the DNA is TGTGCCAGCACCCTAGCGGGAGGTTACAATGAGCAGTTCTTC.

V is TRBV27 and J is TRBJ2-1; weak D call: TRBD1 (6 bases). V lost 2 bases and J lost 4, with 6 bases in between. The length of the CDR3 is 13 residues. Germline CDR1 reads MNHEY; CDR2 reads SMNVEV (reference sequence). CDR3 sequence reads: CASSLQGYNEQFF. The CDR3 DNA is TGTGCCAGCAGTTTACAGGGGTACAATGAGCAGTTCTTC.

V gene TRBV7-8 combines with J gene TRBJ1-2; no clear D. In germline, CDR1 is SGHVS, CDR2 FQNEAQ. The V gene lost 2 bases and the J gene lost 1 base, with 8 bases spanning the gap. This CDR3 comprises 14 residues. DNA of the CDR3: TGTGCCAGCAGCTTAAAGGACTTTAACTATGGCTACACCTTC. Translated: CASSLKDFNYGYTF.

The V call is TRBV7-9, the J call TRBJ2-7; no reliable D call. The CDR3 extends over 12 amino acids. V lost 2 bases and J lost 5, with 7 bases in between. CDR1 and CDR2 (germline): SEHNR, FQNEAQ (reference sequence). CDR3 bases: TGTGCCAGCAGCTTAATTGGAGACGAGCAGTACTTC. It codes for CASSLIGDEQYF.

The chain links TRBV6-5 to TRBJ2-5; 10 bases match TRBD1. Germline V gene lookup returns CDR1 MNHEY and CDR2 SVGAGI. The CDR3 has 15 amino acids. V trimming: 2 bases; J trimming: 5 bases; junction bases outside the gene matches: 5. The CDR3 DNA reads TGTGCCAGCAGTTACGGGACAGGGGTTGGCGAGACCCAGTACTTC. Residues: CASSYGTGVGETQYF.

V gene TRBV9 combines with J gene TRBJ2-7, with 7 bases that match TRBD2. The CDR3 is 15 amino acids. V was pared by 4 bases and J by 2 bases, with 9 bases of the junction left unmatched. Germline CDR1 and CDR2: SGDLS and YYNGEE. CDR3: CASSSGLSPTYEQYF. The CDR3 nucleotides read TGTGCCAGCAGCTCGGGACTATCCCCAACCTACGAGCAGTACTTC. Variable domain in full (rest from reference TRBV9 and TRBJ2-7): DSGVTQTPKHLITATGQRVTLRCSPRSGDLSVYWYQQSLDQGLQFLIQYYNGEERAKGNILERFSAQQFPDLHSELNLSSLELGDSALYFCASSSGLSPTYEQYFGPGTRLTVT.

The chain carries TRBV7-8 and TRBJ2-7; 12 nucleotides match TRBD2. The CDR3 sequence is 17 residues long. J was trimmed by 5 bases and V by 2 bases; bases with no gene match: 10. CDR1 is SGHVS and CDR2 is FQNEAQ in the germline V gene. CDR3 sequence: CASSLPYLAGGPHEQYF. Written as DNA, the CDR3 is TGTGCCAGCAGCTTACCCTACCTAGCGGGAGGGCCCCACGAGCAGTACTTC.

This chain uses TRBV7-2 with TRBJ2-2, with D maybe TRBD1 (6 bases). The CDR3 loop spans 18 amino acids. Germline V gives CDR1 SGHTA, CDR2 FQGNSA. V lost 2 bases and J 0 bases, leaving 16 bases between the germline ends. The CDR3 protein is CASSLSVTGTTNTGELFF. In DNA form, the CDR3 reads TGTGCCAGCAGCTTATCCGTAACCGGGACAACGAACACCGGGGAGCTGTTTTTT.

The CDR3 loop reads CASSLDTEAEAFF. CDR3 DNA sequence: TGTGCCAGCAGCTTAGATACTGAGGCTGAAGCTTTCTTT. This chain joins TRBV11-3 and TRBJ1-1; D is undetermined. CDR3 length equals 13 residues. Trimming removed 0 bases at V and 6 bases at J, with 8 bases between. Germline lookup yields CDR1 SGHNT and CDR2 YENEEA. The full variable domain, rest sourced from reference TRBV11-3 and TRBJ1-1, is EAGVVQSPRYKIIEKKQPVAFWCNPISGHNTLYWYLQNLGQGPELLIRYENEEAVDDSQLPKDRFSAERLKGVDSTLKIQPAELGDSAVYLCASSLDTEAEAFFGQGTRLTVV.

The V gene is TRBV13, the J gene TRBJ2-7; the match to TRBD1 covers 8 bases. The CDR3 has 14 residues. Germline lookup yields CDR1 PRHDT and CDR2 FYEKMQ (reference sequence). The ends lost 5 bases at V and 5 bases at J; junction bases unmatched: 8. The CDR3 bases are TGTGCCAGCAGCCCACGGGACAGGAGACACGAGCAGTACTTC. Translated: CASSPRDRRHEQYF.

V is TRBV11-2 and J is TRBJ2-1, with 7 bases matching TRBD2. The CDR3 length is 14 residues. Trimming at V came to 5 bases and at J to 4 bases, leaving 5 bases not matched to a gene. Germline CDR1 reads SGHAT; CDR2 reads FQNNGV. The CDR3: CASSLSGTYNEQFF. The CDR3 coding sequence is TGTGCCAGCAGCCTCAGCGGGACTTACAATGAGCAGTTCTTC.

V gene TRBV4-1 combines with J gene TRBJ2-3, with 14 bases aligning to TRBD2. CDR1 MGHRA and CDR2 YSYEKL come from the germline V gene. J was trimmed by 5 bases and V by 4 bases; bases with no gene match: 8. The CDR3 extends over 17 amino acids. CDR3 loop: CASSPPGLAGGRDTQYF. DNA of the CDR3: TGCGCCAGCAGCCCGCCTGGACTAGCGGGGGGAAGAGATACGCAGTATTTT.

This clone has only one observation. The chain is built from TRBV5-6 and TRBJ1-3; D unresolved. The CDR3 length is 16 residues. Trimming cost V 4 bases and J 1 base, with 15 bases left between them. Per the germline V gene, CDR1 is SGHDT and CDR2 is YYEEEE. The CDR3 here is CASSSLVPLSGNTIYF. CDR3 bases: TGTGCCAGCAGCAGCCTAGTCCCCCTTTCTGGAAACACCATATATTTT. Together with reference TRBV5-6 and TRBJ1-3, the CDR3 gives the full variable domain: DAGVTQSPTHLIKTRGQQVTLRCSPKSGHDTVSWYQQALGQGPQFIFQYYEEEERQRGNFPDRFSGHQFPNYSSELNVNALLLGDSALYLCASSSLVPLSGNTIYFGEGSWLTVV.

This chain connects TRBV30 to TRBJ1-5, with 8 bases lining up with TRBD1. The CDR3 totals 15 residues. The V segment lost 5 bases and the J segment 4 bases; nucleotides outside the gene matches: 10. Germline V gives CDR1 GTSNPN, CDR2 SVGIG (reference sequence). In nucleotides, the CDR3 is TGTGCCTGGGCCAGGACAGGGTCGGTGAATCAGCCCCAGCATTTT. Its translation is CAWARTGSVNQPQHF. The full variable domain, its missing parts supplied by reference TRBV30 and TRBJ1-5, is SQTIHQWPATLVQPVGSPLSLECTVEGTSNPNLYWYRQAAGRGLQLLFYSVGIGQISSEVPQNLSASRPQDRQFILSSKKLLLSDSGFYLCAWARTGSVNQPQHFGDGTRLSIL.

The chain combines TRBV14 with TRBJ2-3; TRBD2 matches at 10 bases. The CDR3 has 16 residues. V lost 6 bases, J lost 2 bases, and 8 bases stayed unmatched. Germline-derived CDR1 and CDR2 are SGHDN and FVKESK. The CDR3 reads CASRRASGSPTDTQYF. CDR3 nucleotide sequence: TGTGCCAGCAGACGTGCTAGCGGGAGTCCCACAGATACGCAGTATTTT.